This TCR beta chain was identified in a study of blood T cell repertoires in COVID-19. Study-level information: The United States, Italy and Spain provided the acute and convalescent COVID-19 samples. T cells, B-cell-depleted T cells, or PBMCs provided the cDNA or gDNA that served as material.

Germline CDR1 is SGHTA and CDR2 is FQGNSA. V lost 1 base and J lost 0, with 7 bases in between. The CDR3 length is 15 residues. Repertoires were generated with immunoSEQ multiplex PCR, while TCRdb's copy carries only in-frame clones and drops some. This table has 210,000 or so clones, under 95% appearing once. The TCR comes from a man aged 30 to 39 with acute or convalescent COVID-19. Input material: peripheral blood. This chain joins TRBV7-2 and TRBJ1-5; a weak D match, TRBD1 (5 bases). CDR3 region: CASSLDRSSNQPQHF. The DNA for the CDR3 is TGTGCCAGCAGCTTAGACAGGAGTAGCAATCAGCCCCAGCATTTT.